This T cell receptor (beta chain) was sequenced for a study of T-cell memory formation after mild COVID-19. Study-wide context: Largely, TCR clusters stayed within a single donor.

This CDR3 spans 15 amino acids. Per germline, CDR1 LNHDA and CDR2 SQIVND (reference sequence). V dropped 3 bases and J dropped 2 bases, with 8 bases sitting between them. Study observations and caveats: CD4+ contracting clones were found mainly in CM and EM, and CD8+ ones in EMRA. Several responding clones turned up in pre-infection memory, indicating that cross-reactive memory may have taken part. Day 15 to 85 contracting clones showed balanced CD4/CD8; day 15 to 37 expanders favored CD4+.

This clonotype was counted only a few times. Its antigen is not known. TCRdb reprocessed the 5' RACE reads with MiXCR, giving one entry per CDR3 protein. The sample holds 550,000 to 650,000 distinct CDR3 sequences, roughly 17% seen once. The rearrangement uses TRBV19 and TRBJ2-6; D ambiguous. The sequenced material came from PBMCs or a T cell subset sorted from them (not recorded which). The TCR was taken from an adult woman who had mild COVID-19 (a few samples of this study predate the infection). Cell type and time point are not known. CDR3 nucleotides: TGTGCCAGTAGTATCTCTGGGGCTGGGGCCAACGTCCTGACTTTC. It translates to CASSISGAGANVLTF.